The clone carrying this T cell receptor (beta chain) was seen many times. Its antigen is currently unknown. This CDR3 is 9 amino acids long. Trimming stripped 6 bases from V and 9 bases from J, with 9 bases between. CDR1 is DFQATT and CDR2 is SNEGSKA in the germline V gene (reference sequence). The record originates from a study of identical twins. General study points: Insertions ran lower in abundant cord blood beta clonotypes, though not in memory repertoires. The study drew conclusions from cross-sectional statistical analysis, not from following the same donors.

One entry per CDR3 protein results from TCRdb running MiXCR on the 5' RACE reads. The table lists about 240,000 distinct CDR3 sequences, about 10% of them singletons. Donors were all healthy Caucasians. The TCR comes from a man aged 50 to 60 in good health. The V and J genes are TRBV20-1 and TRBJ2-7; D gene ambiguous. The source material was memory T cells sorted from blood. The CDR3 region is CSAVPGQYF. The CDR3 bases are TGCAGTGCCGTCCCGGGGCAGTACTTC.